The 20 T cell receptor beta chains presented below share a single source sample, sequenced in a study of shared clonotypes between healthy human individuals. This table comes from immunoSEQ multiplex PCR, and its TCRdb copy is limited to in-frame clones, with some not included. This table has hundreds of thousands of clones, 75% to 80% appearing once. Sequencing used PBMCs. The source is a woman aged 40 to 55 in good health. Some clones in this sample may be carry-over from other donors' samples.

The DNA of the CDR3 is TGTGCCTGGAAGAGGACAGGGCGAACTGAAGCTTTCTTT. Encoded protein: CAWKRTGRTEAFF. The V and J genes are TRBV30 and TRBJ1-1; TRBD1 matches 8 bases. Germline CDR1 and CDR2: GTSNPN and SVGIG (reference sequence). The junction had 6 bases not matched to a gene; V was cut back by 4 bases and J by 5 bases. This CDR3 spans 13 amino acids.

This chain uses TRBV27 with TRBJ2-3; 8 bases match TRBD2. This CDR3 has 18 amino acids. Germline values: CDR1 MNHEY, CDR2 SMNVEV (reference sequence). With V trimmed by 3 bases and J by 4 bases, 15 bases remained unmatched. CDR3 protein: CASSLRPAGAVSADTQYF. CDR3 nucleotide sequence: TGTGCCAGCAGTTTGCGCCCAGCGGGAGCGGTGAGCGCAGATACGCAGTATTTT.

The chain employs TRBV5-4 and TRBJ2-7, with 8 bases identical to TRBD2. The ends lost 4 bases at V and 2 bases at J; junction bases unmatched: 11. The CDR3 is 16 amino acids. Germline V gene data show CDR1 as SGHNT and CDR2 as YYREEE (reference sequence). The CDR3 DNA sequence: TGTGCCAGCAGCCCTGGGGGCGTAGCGGGAACCTACGAGCAGTACTTC. It specifies CASSPGGVAGTYEQYF.

Concerning this clone: Only one base separates this from a far larger clonotype, so it likely reflects a read error. Different DNA sequences within this sample yield the same CDR3. The rearrangement uses TRBV30 and TRBJ1-3, with TRBD1 as a possible D gene (5 bases). Germline assignment: CDR1 GTSNPN and CDR2 SVGIG (reference sequence). The CDR3 is 14 residues long. CDR3 sequence reads: CAWKSGRTGNTIYF. The CDR3 bases are TGTGCCTGGAAGTCGGGGCGGACTGGAAACACCATATACTTT.

This clone has just one count. The sample has other DNA sequences that encode this CDR3 too. The chain couples TRBV7-2 to TRBJ2-5; D not certain. Trimming shortened V by 1 base and J by 5 bases, and 11 bases separated the two germline ends. Germline loops: CDR1 SGHTA, CDR2 FQGNSA. The length of the CDR3 is 14 residues. As DNA, the CDR3 is TGTGCCAGCAGCTTAGGGGGAAGAAGGGAGACCCAGTACTTC. Its translation: CASSLGGRRETQYF.

This clone was recorded once. The chain couples TRBV30 to TRBJ1-2; D is undetermined. Between the trimmed V and J ends, which lost 4 bases and 5 bases, there was a span of 14 bases. Germline CDR1 GTSNPN, CDR2 SVGIG (reference sequence). The CDR3 length is 13 residues. This chain's CDR3 is CAWNTIGSYGYTF. The CDR3, as DNA: TGTGCCTGGAATACGATTGGGTCTTATGGCTACACCTTC.

The chain links TRBV28 to TRBJ2-7; 8 nucleotides align to TRBD2. This CDR3 is 13 amino acids long. Germline V gene lookup returns CDR1 MDHEN and CDR2 SYDVKM. The ends lost 5 bases at V and 2 bases at J; junction bases unmatched: 2. This chain's CDR3 is CASSRTSPYEQYF. CDR3 DNA: TGTGCCAGCAGTCGGACTAGCCCCTACGAGCAGTACTTC.

The rearrangement joins TRBV4-3 to TRBJ2-7, with a tentative D call TRBD2 (6 bases). Per the germline V gene, CDR1 is LGHNA and CDR2 is YSLEER. The CDR3 has 15 amino acids. The V gene lost 0 bases and the J gene lost 6 bases, with 15 bases spanning the gap. In DNA form, the CDR3 reads TGCGCCAGCAGCCAAGAGGTGTGGGCCGGGGGCGAGCAGTACTTC. Amino acid sequence: CASSQEVWAGGEQYF.

J is TRBJ2-2 and V is TRBV7-2; 14 positions agree with TRBD2. V shed 3 bases, J shed 4 bases, and the junction held 4 bases outside the gene matches. The germline V gene has CDR1 SGHTA and CDR2 FQGNSA. The CDR3 runs 17 residues. The CDR3 region is CASSLGLAGAGTGELFF. The CDR3, as DNA: TGTGCCAGCAGCTTGGGACTAGCGGGAGCGGGCACCGGGGAGCTGTTTTTT. Complete variable domain (other parts from reference TRBV7-2 and TRBJ2-2): GAGVSQSPSNKVTEKGKDVELRCDPISGHTALYWYRQSLGQGLEFLIYFQGNSAPDKSGLPSDRFSAERTGGSVSTLTIQRTQQEDSAVYLCASSLGLAGAGTGELFFGEGSRLTVL.

The gene calls are TRBV6-5 and TRBJ1-2, with a possible D match to TRBD1 (6 bases). The V end was cut by 1 base, the J end by 3 bases, with 12 bases between. Germline lookup yields CDR1 MNHEY and CDR2 SVGAGI. The CDR3 extends over 15 amino acids. DNA of the CDR3: TGTGCCAGCAGTTACTTAGGCAGGGGCTACTATGGCTACACCTTC. Translation: CASSYLGRGYYGYTF.

This clone was recorded only once. This may stem from a read error, because a much larger clone lies one nucleotide away. The gene calls are TRBV7-9 and TRBJ2-1; either TRBD1 or TRBD2 may supply D (5 bases each). The CDR3 has 14 residues. V was clipped by 4 bases and J by 6 bases, with 13 bases between them. Germline loops: CDR1 SEHNR, CDR2 FQNEAQ (reference sequence). The CDR3 coding sequence is TGTGCCAGCAGCTCCGCCGGGACCCTCAATGAGCAGTTCTTC. This sequence encodes CASSSAGTLNEQFF.

The chain has TRBV14 and TRBJ2-1, with D tentatively TRBD1 (5 bases). V lost 1 base and J lost 9, with 13 bases in between. The CDR3 is 14 residues long. The germline V gene has CDR1 SGHDN and CDR2 FVKESK. CDR3 DNA: TGTGCCAGCAGCCAAGTGGGGCCGCGTAGTGAGCAGTTCTTC. It yields the protein CASSQVGPRSEQFF.

Here the CDR3 reads CASSPFGRQDEQYF. The CDR3 DNA reads TGTGCCAGCTCACCATTTGGGAGGCAGGACGAGCAGTACTTC. The chain combines TRBV18 with TRBJ2-7; tentative D call: TRBD2 (6 bases). V was pared by 2 bases and J by 5 bases, with 13 bases between. From germline, CDR1 is KGHSH and CDR2 LQKENI. The CDR3 spans 14 residues.

This clone was counted once. The rearrangement links TRBV29-1 to TRBJ2-1, with D maybe TRBD2 (6 bases). V was pared by 4 bases and J by 2 bases, with 9 bases between. The CDR3 length is 13 residues. CDR1 is SQVTM, CDR2 ANQGSEA, per germline. CDR3: CSVAGVPYNEQFF. The CDR3 DNA is TGCAGCGTTGCGGGAGTGCCCTACAATGAGCAGTTCTTC.

The chain couples TRBV11-2 to TRBJ1-2, with D maybe TRBD1 (5 bases). V lost 4 bases, J lost 3 bases, and 18 bases lay in between. The CDR3 covers 16 residues. CDR1 and CDR2 (germline): SGHAT, FQNNGV. As DNA, the CDR3 is TGTGCCAGCAGCTCACCGGGACGTCAACCCCACTATGGCTACACCTTC. Its protein product is CASSSPGRQPHYGYTF.

In its sample, this clone was seen many times. This chain connects TRBV5-1 to TRBJ2-7; D is ambiguous. The V and J ends lost 3 bases and 2 bases respectively, with 9 bases between them. Germline-derived CDR1 and CDR2 are SGHRS and YFSETQ. CDR3 size: 13 residues. For the CDR3, the DNA is TGCGCCAGCAGCTGGTACGACACCTACGAGCAGTACTTC. It translates to CASSWYDTYEQYF.

A remark on this clone: It differs at one base from a far larger clone, so likely a read error. The chain links TRBV28 to TRBJ2-3; TRBD2 aligns across 7 bases. CDR3 length: 16 amino acids. V shed 1 base and J 4 bases; nucleotides not matched to a gene: 8. In germline, CDR1 is MDHEN, CDR2 SYDVKM. In DNA form, the CDR3 reads TGTGCCAGCAGTTTATCGCGAGCGGGATCCGCAGATACGCAGTATTTT. Translated: CASSLSRAGSADTQYF.

This clone was seen ten or more times. The rearrangement links TRBV5-1 to TRBJ2-1, with TRBD2 identical over 10 bases. V dropped 0 bases and J dropped 2; count of bases not matched to a gene: 8. This CDR3 has 18 amino acids. Looked up from germline, CDR1 is SGHRS and CDR2 is YFSETQ. CDR3 nucleotide sequence: TGCGCCAGCAGCTTGGAGGGACTAGCGACAAGCCCCTACAATGAGCAGTTCTTC. Translating gives CASSLEGLATSPYNEQFF.

Note on this clone: This likely reflects a read error, since a far larger clone is one base away. This chain uses TRBV5-4 with TRBJ1-2; possibly TRBD1 for D (6 bases). Germline V gives CDR1 SGHNT, CDR2 YYREEE (reference sequence). This CDR3 has 13 residues. Trimming pared 0 bases from V and 4 bases from J, leaving 7 bases between. The CDR3 region is CASSLGGAYGYTF. The CDR3 DNA follows: TGTGCCAGCAGCTTGGGGGGGGCCTATGGCTACACCTTC. The full variable domain, completed using reference TRBV5-4 and TRBJ1-2, is ETGVTQSPTHLIKTRGQQVTLRCSSQSGHNTVSWYQQALGQGPQFIFQYYREEENGRGNFPPRFSGLQFPNYSSELNVNALELDDSALYLCASSLGGAYGYTFGSGTRLTVV.

V usage is TRBV6-4 and J usage is TRBJ2-3; D gene uncertain. Germline-derived CDR1 and CDR2 are MRHNA and SNTAGT. V was pared by 0 bases and J by 6 bases, with 7 bases between. This CDR3 comprises 13 residues. DNA for the CDR3: TGTGCCAGCAGTGACTCCCGGTCGGATACGCAGTATTTT. This encodes CASSDSRSDTQYF.